These 14 T cell receptor beta chains were sequenced from one sample in a study of CD8 T cells in Susac syndrome. Random-hexamer reverse transcription was applied to roughly 0.45 to 1 ug RNA. TCRdb recomputed calls from the immunoSEQ multiplex PCR reads with MiXCR, one row per CDR3 protein. The table lists 150,000 to 200,000 distinct CDR3 sequences, 80% to 95% of them singletons. Sequences were obtained from CD4+ T cells from PBMCs. Receptors were obtained from a human donor in good health.

This chain connects TRBV3-1 to TRBJ2-1, with 9 bases aligning to TRBD1. The ends lost 2 bases at V and 8 bases at J; junction bases unmatched: 7. The CDR3 consists of 15 residues. Germline V gene lookup returns CDR1 LGHDT and CDR2 YNNKEL (reference sequence). CDR3 nucleotides: TGTGCCAGCAGCCAATCAGACAGGGGGTATGATGAGCAGTTCTTC. Protein sequence: CASSQSDRGYDEQFF.

The genes are TRBV27 and TRBJ1-2; D possibly corresponds to TRBD1 (6 bases). Looked up from germline, CDR1 is MNHEY and CDR2 is SMNVEV (reference sequence). The CDR3 is made up of 13 amino acids. The V and J ends lost 5 bases and 7 bases respectively, with 14 bases between them. In DNA, the CDR3 is TGTGCCAGCAGTCCCTCGGGGGGCTTTGGCTACACCTTC. Protein sequence: CASSPSGGFGYTF.

The chain recombines TRBV13 with TRBJ2-3; D remains ambiguous. The V gene's germline CDR1 is PRHDT and CDR2 FYEKMQ (reference sequence). There are 15 residues in the CDR3. V was cut by 3 bases and J by 2 bases, with 12 bases left in between. CDR3 DNA: TGTGCCAGCAGCTTCGGAGTCCCCTCCACAGATACGCAGTATTTT. Its translation is CASSFGVPSTDTQYF. Filled out from reference TRBV13 and TRBJ2-3, the complete variable domain reads AAGVIQSPRHLIKEKRETATLKCYPIPRHDTVYWYQQGPGQDPQFLISFYEKMQSDKGSIPDRFSAQQFSDYHSELNMSSLELGDSALYFCASSFGVPSTDTQYFGPGTRLTVL.

The count of this clonotype is one. The chain couples TRBV7-2 to TRBJ2-3, with 11 bases matching TRBD1. Germline V gives CDR1 SGHTA, CDR2 FQGNSA. The CDR3 has 15 residues. The trim removed 6 bases at V and 4 bases at J, leaving 6 bases unmatched. CDR3 region: CASSIGTGGPDTQYF. The CDR3 DNA reads TGTGCCAGCAGTATCGGGACAGGGGGTCCAGATACGCAGTATTTT. The full variable domain, completed using reference TRBV7-2 and TRBJ2-3, is GAGVSQSPSNKVTEKGKDVELRCDPISGHTALYWYRQSLGQGLEFLIYFQGNSAPDKSGLPSDRFSAERTGGSVSTLTIQRTQQEDSAVYLCASSIGTGGPDTQYFGPGTRLTVL.

The rearrangement joins TRBV5-6 to TRBJ1-2; maybe TRBD1 (5 bases). The germline V and J ends were trimmed by 5 bases and 3 bases, with 17 bases remaining between them. Germline CDR1 is SGHDT and CDR2 is YYEEEE. The CDR3 spans 15 residues. The CDR3 is CASRPSMTDHYGYTF. CDR3 sequence (DNA): TGTGCCAGCAGGCCATCCATGACAGATCACTATGGCTACACCTTC.

The chain joins TRBV6-1 to TRBJ2-7, with 9 bases lining up with TRBD1. V was clipped by 0 bases and J by 2 bases; unmatched bases: 8. The CDR3 contains 17 residues. Germline V gene data show CDR1 as MNHNS and CDR2 as SASEGT. DNA of the CDR3: TGTGCCAGCAGTGAAGCCTTCGCGGGACAGGGAACCTACGAGCAGTACTTC. Translation gives CASSEAFAGQGTYEQYF.

This clonotype was observed a single time. This chain joins TRBV29-1 and TRBJ2-3, with 8 bases aligning to TRBD1. The CDR3 loop spans 14 amino acids. Trimming removed 2 bases from V and 3 bases from J; junction bases left unmatched: 4. Germline loops: CDR1 SQVTM, CDR2 ANQGSEA. The CDR3 reads CSVEQRQGTDTQYF. The CDR3 nucleotides read TGCAGCGTTGAACAGAGACAGGGGACAGATACGCAGTATTTT.

The chain employs TRBV4-2 and TRBJ2-3; D gene ambiguous. The CDR3 extends over 12 amino acids. Between the trimmed V and J ends, which lost 4 bases and 6 bases, there was a span of 8 bases. In germline, CDR1 is LGHNA, CDR2 YNFKEQ. CDR3 sequence reads: CASSLPPDTQYF. The CDR3 coding sequence is TGTGCCAGCAGCCTTCCCCCCGATACGCAGTATTTT.

V gene TRBV7-2 combines with J gene TRBJ2-7; the D call may be TRBD1 or TRBD2 (5 bases each). The CDR3 has 16 residues. The V and J ends lost 5 bases and 7 bases respectively, with 24 bases between them. Per the germline V gene, CDR1 is SGHTA and CDR2 is FQGNSA. The CDR3 bases are TGTGCCAGCAGCCCTAGGATCGGGACCTCAAGTCGGGAGCAGTACTTC. This codes for CASSPRIGTSSREQYF.

With regard to this clonotype: A read error may account for a junction end that differs from germline. The rearrangement uses TRBV9 and TRBJ2-3; 13 bases fit TRBD2. This CDR3 has 17 residues. CDR1 and CDR2 from the germline V gene are SGDLS and YYNGEE. In DNA form, the CDR3 reads TGTGCCAGCAGCGCCTACAAAGGAACTAGCGGGGGGGCCTCTTTGTTTTTT. It specifies CASSAYKGTSGGASLFF.

This chain links TRBV9 with TRBJ1-5, with D maybe TRBD1 (5 bases). The ends were cut back, 4 bases at V and 0 bases at J, with 11 bases in the middle. Germline-derived CDR1 and CDR2 are SGDLS and YYNGEE. This CDR3 has 15 residues. CDR3 in DNA: TGTGCCAGCAGCACGGGACCTAATAGCAATCAGCCCCAGCATTTT. It encodes CASSTGPNSNQPQHF.

The rearrangement uses TRBV7-9 and TRBJ2-3, with 11 bases identical to TRBD2. Trimming removed 0 bases from V and 14 bases from J; junction bases left unmatched: 13. This CDR3 contains 16 residues. Germline lookup yields CDR1 SEHNR and CDR2 FQNEAQ (reference sequence). The CDR3 nucleotides are TGTGCCAGCAGCTTAGCCTCCGGGACTAGCGGATTCAGAGGGTATTTT. Residues: CASSLASGTSGFRGYF.

V gene TRBV28 combines with J gene TRBJ1-2; 7 bases line up with TRBD1. Germline CDR1 is MDHEN and CDR2 is SYDVKM. There are 13 residues in the CDR3. V dropped 6 bases and J dropped 6; count of bases not matched to a gene: 7. DNA of the CDR3: TGTGCCAGCAGAGACAGGGTCCGTGATGGCTACACCTTC. Amino acid sequence: CASRDRVRDGYTF.

This chain links TRBV2 with TRBJ1-6; tentatively, D is TRBD1 (6 bases). The CDR3 spans 13 residues. CDR1 is SNHLY and CDR2 is FYNNEI in the germline V gene. V gave up 3 bases and J gave up 8 bases, with 8 bases separating them. The CDR3 protein is CASSEQGYSPLHF. The CDR3 DNA follows: TGTGCCAGCAGTGAGCAGGGGTATTCACCCCTCCACTTT.